Each of the 27 T cell receptor beta chains below was sequenced from the same sample in a study of Ad26.COV2.S vaccination and SARS-CoV-2 variants. Using immunoSEQ multiplex PCR, the repertoire was profiled, and TCRdb retains in-frame clones only, with some absent. The data show about 330,000 clones, roughly 88% seen once. Treatment specified: around 19 received Ad26.COV2.S at low or high dose, single or two shots; several received placebo; per-sample allocation not given. Each sample was drawn 63 days after the first injection (of vaccine or placebo). This specimen was peripheral blood, taken in a trial of Ad26.COV2.S vaccine versus placebo. These receptors were obtained from a person between 18 and 65 years old who received the Ad26.COV2.S COVID-19 vaccine or a placebo.

This chain links TRBV4-3 with TRBJ1-2, with TRBD1 matching 7 bases. The CDR3 loop spans 15 amino acids. The trim removed 0 bases at V and 7 bases at J, leaving 8 bases unmatched. Per the germline V gene, CDR1 is LGHNA and CDR2 is YSLEER. CDR3 DNA: TGCGCCAGCAGCCAAGAACTTGCAGGGGGAATTGGCTACACCTTC. It yields the protein CASSQELAGGIGYTF.

The table lists this clone with a count of one. The genes are TRBV19 and TRBJ1-2; D is unclear. The CDR3 consists of 14 residues. V was trimmed by 8 bases and J by 5 bases, leaving 18 bases between them. The germline V gene has CDR1 LNHDA and CDR2 SQIVND (reference sequence). The CDR3 here is CASGPGGRRYGYTF. CDR3 nucleotide sequence: TGTGCCAGTGGCCCTGGAGGAAGGCGGTATGGCTACACCTTC.

This rearrangement joins TRBV7-2 to TRBJ2-6; D unclear. Germline assignment: CDR1 SGHTA and CDR2 FQGNSA. The CDR3 loop spans 18 amino acids. Between the trimmed V and J ends, which lost 5 bases and 4 bases, there was a span of 21 bases. DNA of the CDR3: TGTGCCAGCAGCCTCGGCTGGGTACGGTCGAGAGGGGCCAACGTCCTGACTTTC. The encoded protein is CASSLGWVRSRGANVLTF.

The table lists this clone with a count of one. CDR3 in amino acids: CASSPPGLNYGYTF. As DNA, the CDR3 is TGTGCCAGCAGCCCCCCGGGACTTAACTATGGCTACACCTTC. The chain combines TRBV7-9 with TRBJ1-2, with a weak D call TRBD1 (5 bases). Between the trimmed V and J ends, which lost 5 bases and 1 base, there was a span of 11 bases. The germline gives CDR1 SEHNR, CDR2 FQNEAQ (reference sequence). The CDR3 extends over 14 amino acids.

This sequence joins TRBV12-2 and TRBJ2-3; TRBD2, as called in the table, went unchecked against the DNA. TRBV12-2 is noted as a pseudogene. The CDR3 extends over 17 amino acids. This chain's CDR3 is CASRLKEAGVKADTQYF. The CDR3 DNA reads TGTGCAAGTCGCTTAAAGGAGGCGGGAGTCAAGGCAGATACGCAGTATTTT.

The chain joins TRBV5-8 to TRBJ1-1; tentatively, D is TRBD1 (5 bases). V was trimmed by 1 base and J by 3 bases, leaving 13 bases between them. The germline V gene has CDR1 SGHTS and CDR2 YDEGEE. CDR3 length: 15 residues. CDR3 protein: CASSLRVGGYTEAFF. In DNA, the CDR3 is TGTGCCAGCAGCTTGAGGGTCGGGGGGTACACTGAAGCTTTCTTT.

The rearrangement joins TRBV2 to TRBJ2-7; D is ambiguous. This CDR3 has 13 amino acids. Deletions cut 4 bases from V and 7 bases from J, with 14 bases between. Germline assignment: CDR1 SNHLY and CDR2 FYNNEI. CDR3 loop: CASSVGLSWEQYF. In DNA form, the CDR3 reads TGTGCCAGCAGTGTCGGCCTATCGTGGGAGCAGTACTTC.

The chain recombines TRBV18 with TRBJ1-1, with 7 nucleotides matching TRBD1. CDR1 KGHSH and CDR2 LQKENI come from the germline V gene. J was trimmed by 5 bases and V by 6 bases; bases with no gene match: 6. The CDR3 spans 13 residues. The CDR3 is CASSAGGGTEAFF. CDR3 coding DNA: TGTGCCAGCTCGGCAGGGGGGGGTACTGAAGCTTTCTTT.

The gene calls are TRBV3-1 (or the pseudogene TRBV3-2) and TRBJ2-7, with TRBD2 as a possible D gene (7 bases). With 5 bases removed from V and 4 bases from J, the gap between germline ends came to 21 bases. The CDR3 consists of 16 residues. Germline V gene sequence: CDR1 LGHDT, CDR2 YNNKEL (reference sequence). The CDR3 region is CASSDTEWGGLYEQYF. Here the CDR3 DNA reads TGTGCCAGCAGCGATACCGAGTGGGGGGGCTTATACGAGCAGTACTTC.

The chain joins TRBV5-6 to TRBJ1-5; D gene ambiguous. This CDR3 is built from 15 residues. V lost 0 bases and J lost 0, with 7 bases in between. Germline lookup yields CDR1 SGHDT and CDR2 YYEEEE. The CDR3, as DNA: TGTGCCAGCAGCTTGGGGGGTAGTAGCAATCAGCCCCAGCATTTT. Translation: CASSLGGSSNQPQHF.

This clone was seen only once. The rearrangement joins TRBV2 to TRBJ2-5, with 8 bases that match TRBD2. CDR3 length: 16 amino acids. CDR1 is SNHLY, CDR2 FYNNEI, per germline. V was clipped by 6 bases and J by 2 bases; unmatched bases: 11. The CDR3 DNA reads TGTGCCAGCAGCCCTCTCAGCGGGAGACAACAAGAGACCCAGTACTTC. Translation: CASSPLSGRQQETQYF.

This chain links TRBV12-3 or TRBV12-4 with TRBJ2-1; possibly TRBD1 for D (5 bases). Deletions cut 4 bases from V and 15 bases from J, with 16 bases between. This CDR3 comprises 12 residues. CDR3 DNA sequence: TGTGCCAGCAGTTCAAATGACGGACATAGGTTCTTC. Amino acid sequence: CASSSNDGHRFF.

The chain couples TRBV7-2 to TRBJ1-1; D is uncertain. V lost 1 base and J 7 bases, leaving 19 bases between the germline ends. Looked up from germline, CDR1 is SGHTA and CDR2 is FQGNSA. CDR3 length: 16 amino acids. The CDR3 loop is CASSLGAGGLRDEAFF. The CDR3 DNA is TGTGCCAGCAGCTTAGGTGCAGGAGGGTTGAGGGATGAAGCTTTCTTT.

The chain combines TRBV6-1 with TRBJ1-5, with unresolved D. The V gene lost 2 bases and the J gene lost 7 bases, with 9 bases spanning the gap. This CDR3 is built from 13 residues. Germline V gives CDR1 MNHNS, CDR2 SASEGT. The CDR3 is CASSELIGQPQHF. CDR3 in DNA: TGTGCCAGCAGTGAACTGATTGGCCAGCCCCAGCATTTT.

The V call is TRBV7-7, the J call TRBJ2-1; D remains ambiguous. There are 15 residues in the CDR3. From germline, CDR1 is SSHAT and CDR2 FNYEAQ (reference sequence). Trimming removed 1 base from V and 0 bases from J, with 7 bases in between. CDR3 nucleotide sequence: TGTGCCAGCAGCTTAGGGGCATCCTCCTACAATGAGCAGTTCTTC. It specifies CASSLGASSYNEQFF. The complete variable domain, with remaining parts taken from reference TRBV7-7 and TRBJ2-1, reads GAGVSQSPRYKVTKRGQDVTLRCDPISSHATLYWYQQALGQGPEFLTYFNYEAQPDKSGLPSDRFSAERPEGSISTLTIQRTEQRDSAMYRCASSLGASSYNEQFFGPGTRLTVL.

The chain employs TRBV3-1 (or the pseudogene TRBV3-2) and TRBJ1-2; D is perhaps TRBD1 (6 bases). V gave up 4 bases and J gave up 1 base, with 19 bases separating them. CDR1 and CDR2 from the germline V gene are LGHDT and YNNKEL (reference sequence). This CDR3 has 17 amino acids. In DNA, the CDR3 is TGTGCCAGCAGCCCTACCCCCAGGGGCGACTTTAACTATGGCTACACCTTC. Translated: CASSPTPRGDFNYGYTF.

The rearrangement links TRBV11-3 to TRBJ2-1; D perhaps matches TRBD2 (5 bases). Trimming took 5 bases from V and 8 from J, leaving 13 bases between them. From germline, CDR1 is SGHNT and CDR2 YENEEA. The CDR3 has 13 residues. CDR3 loop: CASSPRDWDEQFF. For the CDR3, the DNA is TGTGCCAGCAGCCCCCGGGATTGGGATGAGCAGTTCTTC.

The chain has TRBV30 and TRBJ1-2; tentatively, D is TRBD1 (6 bases). Germline loops: CDR1 GTSNPN, CDR2 SVGIG (reference sequence). The CDR3 length is 15 residues. V lost 4 bases, J lost 0 bases, and 15 bases lay in between. The CDR3 DNA reads TGTGCCTGGAATTATGGGGGGCAGGCTAACTATGGCTACACCTTC. Its translation is CAWNYGGQANYGYTF.

The CDR3 loop is CASSAAGVVKQFF. CDR3 sequence (DNA): TGTGCCAGCAGTGCTGCGGGGGTGGTTAAGCAGTTCTTC. The chain couples TRBV27 to TRBJ2-1; 7 nucleotides match TRBD2. Trimming at V came to 5 bases and at J to 11 bases, leaving 9 bases not matched to a gene. The germline V gene encodes CDR1 MNHEY and CDR2 SMNVEV (reference sequence). This CDR3 region has 13 residues.

The genes are TRBV6-6 and TRBJ2-7; D is uncertain. This CDR3 spans 14 amino acids. Trimming pared 8 bases from V and 5 bases from J, leaving 19 bases between. Germline values: CDR1 MNHNY, CDR2 SVGAGI (reference sequence). The CDR3 here is CASAKGSVSHEQYF. CDR3 in DNA: TGTGCCAGCGCGAAAGGTTCTGTTTCTCACGAGCAGTACTTC.

This chain connects TRBV6-5 to TRBJ1-5; D possibly corresponds to TRBD1 (5 bases). This CDR3 contains 15 residues. The ends were cut back, 5 bases at V and 1 base at J, with 12 bases in the middle. Germline CDR1 and CDR2: MNHEY and SVGAGI. The CDR3 loop reads CASSPQGFSNQPQHF. In DNA form, the CDR3 reads TGTGCCAGCAGTCCTCAGGGATTCAGCAATCAGCCCCAGCATTTT.

This clone was detected only a few times. V gene TRBV11-2 combines with J gene TRBJ1-1, with D maybe TRBD1 (5 bases). CDR3 length: 14 residues. Trimming took off 5 bases at V and 1 base at J, with 11 bases between the two ends. CDR1 and CDR2 from the germline V gene are SGHAT and FQNNGV. CDR3 sequence (DNA): TGTGCCAGCAGCGCCCTAACAGGGAACACTGAAGCTTTCTTT. Translating gives CASSALTGNTEAFF.

The chain carries TRBV27 and TRBJ1-5; the D is unclear. This CDR3 contains 15 residues. CDR1 is MNHEY, CDR2 SMNVEV, per germline (reference sequence). V lost 5 bases, J lost 0 bases, and 11 bases lay in between. CDR3 sequence: CASSARALSNQPQHF. Here the CDR3 DNA reads TGTGCCAGCAGTGCCCGGGCCCTTAGCAATCAGCCCCAGCATTTT.

The chain uses TRBV21-1 and TRBJ1-1. TRBV21-1 is labeled a pseudogene. The CDR3 covers 16 residues. Here the CDR3 reads CASSKSLGGLNTEAFF. The DNA for the CDR3 is TGTGCCAGCAGCAAAAGCCTGGGGGGATTAAACACTGAAGCTTTCTTT.

J is TRBJ2-5 and V is TRBV6-5, with 8 positions matching TRBD2. This CDR3 spans 13 amino acids. Germline loops: CDR1 MNHEY, CDR2 SVGAGI. V lost 6 bases and J lost 4; bases outside the gene matches: 4. CDR3 sequence (DNA): TGTGCCAGCAGGGCGGGAGGTCGAGAGACCCAGTACTTC. Protein sequence: CASRAGGRETQYF.

This chain uses TRBV12-3 or TRBV12-4 with TRBJ1-2, with 9 bases identical to TRBD1. The CDR3 contains 13 residues. The junction had 7 bases not matched to a gene; V was cut back by 8 bases and J by 6 bases. DNA of the CDR3: TGTGCCAGCGGACAGGGGTATTTCGATGGCTACACCTTC. It yields the protein CASGQGYFDGYTF.

The chain employs TRBV5-4 and TRBJ1-6, with a possible D match to TRBD1 (5 bases). The CDR3 has 15 residues. The V gene lost 6 bases and the J gene lost 10 bases, with 20 bases spanning the gap. Looked up from germline, CDR1 is SGHNT and CDR2 is YYREEE (reference sequence). The CDR3: CASTKMGQAQSPLHF. Here the CDR3 DNA reads TGTGCCAGCACCAAGATGGGGCAAGCGCAATCACCCCTCCACTTT. Full variable domain (rest looked up from reference TRBV5-4 and TRBJ1-6): ETGVTQSPTHLIKTRGQQVTLRCSSQSGHNTVSWYQQALGQGPQFIFQYYREEENGRGNFPPRFSGLQFPNYSSELNVNALELDDSALYLCASTKMGQAQSPLHFGNGTRLTVT.